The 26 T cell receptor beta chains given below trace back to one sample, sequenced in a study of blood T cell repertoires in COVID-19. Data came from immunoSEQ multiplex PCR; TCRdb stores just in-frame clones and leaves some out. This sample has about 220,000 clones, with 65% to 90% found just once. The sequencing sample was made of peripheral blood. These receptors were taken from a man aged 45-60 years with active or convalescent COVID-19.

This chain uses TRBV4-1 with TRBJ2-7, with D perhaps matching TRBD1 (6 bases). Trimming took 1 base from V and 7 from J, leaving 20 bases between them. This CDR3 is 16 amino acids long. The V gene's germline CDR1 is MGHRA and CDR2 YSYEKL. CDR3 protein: CASSQGVGRGAGEQYF. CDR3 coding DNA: TGCGCCAGCAGCCAAGGAGTAGGCAGGGGAGCTGGGGAGCAGTACTTC.

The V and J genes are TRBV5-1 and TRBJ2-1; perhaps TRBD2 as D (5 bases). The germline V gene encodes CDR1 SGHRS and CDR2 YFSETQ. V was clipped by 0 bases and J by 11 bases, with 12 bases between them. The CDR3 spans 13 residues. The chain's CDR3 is CASSLVISGKQFF. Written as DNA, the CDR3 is TGCGCCAGCAGCTTGGTAATATCGGGAAAGCAGTTCTTC. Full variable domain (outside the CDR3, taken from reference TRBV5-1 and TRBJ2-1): KAGVTQTPRYLIKTRGQQVTLSCSPISGHRSVSWYQQTPGQGLQFLFEYFSETQRNKGNFPGRFSGRQFSNSRSEMNVSTLELGDSALYLCASSLVISGKQFFGPGTRLTVL.

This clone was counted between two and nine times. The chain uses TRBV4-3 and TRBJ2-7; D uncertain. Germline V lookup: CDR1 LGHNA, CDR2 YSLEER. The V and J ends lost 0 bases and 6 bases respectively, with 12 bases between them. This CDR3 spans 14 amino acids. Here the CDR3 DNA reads TGCGCCAGCAGCCAAGATTTTGAGATGAGCGAGCAGTACTTC. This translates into CASSQDFEMSEQYF.

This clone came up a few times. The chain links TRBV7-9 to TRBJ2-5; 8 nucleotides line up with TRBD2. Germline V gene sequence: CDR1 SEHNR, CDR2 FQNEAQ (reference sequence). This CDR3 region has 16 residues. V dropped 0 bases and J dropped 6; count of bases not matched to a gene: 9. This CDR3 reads CASSLARQTSGKTQYF. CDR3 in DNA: TGTGCCAGCAGCTTAGCTCGCCAAACTAGCGGAAAGACCCAGTACTTC.

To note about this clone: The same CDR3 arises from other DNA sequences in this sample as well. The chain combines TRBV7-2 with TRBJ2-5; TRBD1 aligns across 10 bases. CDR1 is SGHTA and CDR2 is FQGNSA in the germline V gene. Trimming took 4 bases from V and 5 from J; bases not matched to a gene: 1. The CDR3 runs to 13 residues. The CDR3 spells CASSSGQGETQYF. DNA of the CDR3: TGTGCCAGCAGCTCGGGACAGGGGGAGACCCAGTACTTC.

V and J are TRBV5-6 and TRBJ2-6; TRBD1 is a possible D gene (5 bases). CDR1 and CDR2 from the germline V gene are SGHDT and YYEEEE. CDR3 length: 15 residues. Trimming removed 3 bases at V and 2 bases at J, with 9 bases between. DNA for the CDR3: TGTGCCAGCAGCTCGATCAGGGCTGGGGCCAACGTCCTGACTTTC. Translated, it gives CASSSIRAGANVLTF.

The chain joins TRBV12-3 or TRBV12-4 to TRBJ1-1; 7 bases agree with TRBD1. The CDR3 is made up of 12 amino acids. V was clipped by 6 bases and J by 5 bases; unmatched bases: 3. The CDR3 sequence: CASRPGQTEAFF. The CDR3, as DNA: TGTGCCAGCAGGCCGGGACAGACTGAAGCTTTCTTT.

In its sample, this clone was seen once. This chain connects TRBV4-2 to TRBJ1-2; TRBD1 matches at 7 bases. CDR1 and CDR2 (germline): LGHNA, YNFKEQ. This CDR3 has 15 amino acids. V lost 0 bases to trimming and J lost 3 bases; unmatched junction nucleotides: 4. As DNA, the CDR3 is TGTGCCAGCAGCCAAGATATCAGGGGGGACTATGGCTACACCTTC. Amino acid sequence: CASSQDIRGDYGYTF.

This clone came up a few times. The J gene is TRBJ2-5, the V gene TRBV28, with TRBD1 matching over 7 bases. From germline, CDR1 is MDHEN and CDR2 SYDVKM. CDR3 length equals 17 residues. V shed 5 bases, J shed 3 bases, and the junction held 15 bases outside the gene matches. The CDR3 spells CASSTIERIDREETQYF. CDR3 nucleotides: TGTGCCAGCAGTACTATCGAGCGGATTGACAGGGAAGAGACCCAGTACTTC.

This CDR3 reads CASSLKGRTGEVETQYF. The DNA for the CDR3 is TGTGCCAGCAGCTTAAAAGGCCGAACAGGGGAGGTGGAGACCCAGTACTTC. This chain uses TRBV11-2 with TRBJ2-5; perhaps TRBD1 as D (7 bases). Trimming cost V 2 bases and J 5 bases, with 21 bases left between them. Germline assignment: CDR1 SGHAT and CDR2 FQNNGV. The CDR3 is 17 amino acids.

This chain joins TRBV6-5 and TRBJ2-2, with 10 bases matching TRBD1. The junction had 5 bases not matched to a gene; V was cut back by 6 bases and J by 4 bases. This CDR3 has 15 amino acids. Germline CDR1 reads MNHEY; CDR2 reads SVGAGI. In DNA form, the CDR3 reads TGTGCCAGCAGCGACAGGGGGCGAGGCACCGGGGAGCTGTTTTTT. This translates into CASSDRGRGTGELFF.

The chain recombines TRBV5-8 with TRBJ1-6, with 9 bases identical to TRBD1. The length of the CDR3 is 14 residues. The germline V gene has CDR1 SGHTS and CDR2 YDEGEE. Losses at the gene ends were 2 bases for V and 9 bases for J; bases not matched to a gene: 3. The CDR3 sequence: CASSLRQGGSPLHF. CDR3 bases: TGTGCCAGCAGCTTAAGACAGGGGGGTTCACCCCTCCACTTT.

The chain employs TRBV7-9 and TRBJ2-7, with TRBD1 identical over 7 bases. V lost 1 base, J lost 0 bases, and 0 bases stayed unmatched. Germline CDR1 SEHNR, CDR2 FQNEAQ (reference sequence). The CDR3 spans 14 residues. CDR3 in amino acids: CASSLGDSSYEQYF. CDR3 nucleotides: TGTGCCAGCAGCTTAGGGGACAGCTCCTACGAGCAGTACTTC.

The CDR3 is CASSLEAGNTEAFF. CDR3 nucleotides: TGTGCCAGCAGCCTGGAAGCGGGAAACACTGAAGCTTTCTTT. The gene calls are TRBV11-3 and TRBJ1-1; D is uncertain. This CDR3 comprises 14 residues. CDR1 is SGHNT, CDR2 YENEEA, per germline. V was trimmed by 5 bases and J by 2 bases, leaving 12 bases between them.

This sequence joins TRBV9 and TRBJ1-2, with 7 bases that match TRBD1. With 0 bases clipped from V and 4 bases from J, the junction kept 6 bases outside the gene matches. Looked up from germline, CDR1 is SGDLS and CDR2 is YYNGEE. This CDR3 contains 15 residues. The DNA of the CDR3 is TGTGCCAGCAGCGTAGGGGGGGACAGCGGCTATGGCTACACCTTC. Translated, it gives CASSVGGDSGYGYTF.

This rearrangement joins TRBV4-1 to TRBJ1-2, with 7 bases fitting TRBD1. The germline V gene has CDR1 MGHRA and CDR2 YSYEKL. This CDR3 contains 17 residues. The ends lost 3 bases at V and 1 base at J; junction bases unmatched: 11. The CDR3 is CASSHTRPGQINYGYTF. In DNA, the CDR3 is TGCGCCAGCAGCCACACGAGACCGGGACAGATTAACTATGGCTACACCTTC.

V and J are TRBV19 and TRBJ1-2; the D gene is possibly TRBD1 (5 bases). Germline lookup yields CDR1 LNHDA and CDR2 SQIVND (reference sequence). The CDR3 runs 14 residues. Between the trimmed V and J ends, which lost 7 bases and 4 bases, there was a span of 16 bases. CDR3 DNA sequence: TGTGCCAGTAATCGACCAGGGCCGTCCTATGGCTACACCTTC. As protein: CASNRPGPSYGYTF.

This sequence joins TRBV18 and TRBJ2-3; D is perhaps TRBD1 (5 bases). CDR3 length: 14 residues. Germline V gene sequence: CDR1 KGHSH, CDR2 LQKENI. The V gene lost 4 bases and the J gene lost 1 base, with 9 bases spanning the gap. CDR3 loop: CASSRGARTDTQYF. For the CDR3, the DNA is TGTGCCAGCTCACGGGGCGCCCGCACAGATACGCAGTATTTT.

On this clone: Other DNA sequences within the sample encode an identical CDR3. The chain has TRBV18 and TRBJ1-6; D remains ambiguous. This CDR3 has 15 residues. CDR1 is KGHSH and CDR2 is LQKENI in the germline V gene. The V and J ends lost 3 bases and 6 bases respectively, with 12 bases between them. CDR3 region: CASSPGGFGNSPLHF. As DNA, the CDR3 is TGTGCCAGCTCACCGGGAGGATTTGGTAATTCACCCCTCCACTTT.

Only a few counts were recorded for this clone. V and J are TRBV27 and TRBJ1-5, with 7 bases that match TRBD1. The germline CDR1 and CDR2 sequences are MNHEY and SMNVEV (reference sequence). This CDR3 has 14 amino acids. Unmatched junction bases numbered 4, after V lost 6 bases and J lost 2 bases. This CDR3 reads CASRRGLGNQPQHF. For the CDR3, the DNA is TGTGCCAGCAGGAGGGGGCTAGGCAATCAGCCCCAGCATTTT.

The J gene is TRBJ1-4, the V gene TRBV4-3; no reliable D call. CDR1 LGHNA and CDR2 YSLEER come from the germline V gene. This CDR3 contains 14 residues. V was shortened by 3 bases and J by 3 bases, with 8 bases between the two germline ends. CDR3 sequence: CASSHGVANEKLFF. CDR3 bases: TGCGCCAGCAGCCACGGGGTGGCTAATGAAAAACTGTTTTTT.

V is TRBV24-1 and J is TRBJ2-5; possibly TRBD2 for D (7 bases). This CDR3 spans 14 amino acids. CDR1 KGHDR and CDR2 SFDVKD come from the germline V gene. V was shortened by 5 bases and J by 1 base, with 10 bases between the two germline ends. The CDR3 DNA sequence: TGTGCCACCAGTGGAGGGGGGGGCCAAGAGACCCAGTACTTC. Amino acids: CATSGGGGQETQYF.

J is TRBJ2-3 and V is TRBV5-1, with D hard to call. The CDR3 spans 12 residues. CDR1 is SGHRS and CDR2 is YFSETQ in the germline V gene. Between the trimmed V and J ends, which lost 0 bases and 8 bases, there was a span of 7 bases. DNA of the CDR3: TGCGCCAGCAGCTTGGGTCCAGGTACGCAGTATTTT. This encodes CASSLGPGTQYF.

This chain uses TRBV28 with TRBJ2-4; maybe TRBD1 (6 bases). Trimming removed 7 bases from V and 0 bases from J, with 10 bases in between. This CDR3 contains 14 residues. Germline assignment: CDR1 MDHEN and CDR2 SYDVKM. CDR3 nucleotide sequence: TGTGCCAGCAACCTACAGGGAGCCAAAAACATTCAGTACTTC. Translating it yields CASNLQGAKNIQYF.

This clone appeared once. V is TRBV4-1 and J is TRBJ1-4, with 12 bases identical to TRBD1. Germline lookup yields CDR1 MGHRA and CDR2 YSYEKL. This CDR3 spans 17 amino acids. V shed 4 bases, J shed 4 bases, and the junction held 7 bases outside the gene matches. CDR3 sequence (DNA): TGCGCCAGCAGCCCAAAGGGACAGGGGGCTTATAATGAAAAACTGTTTTTT. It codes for CASSPKGQGAYNEKLFF.

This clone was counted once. This chain's CDR3 is CASSLFGQGVTDTQYF. The CDR3 DNA reads TGTGCCAGCAGCTTATTTGGACAGGGGGTCACAGATACGCAGTATTTT. This chain uses TRBV7-2 with TRBJ2-3, with 10 positions matching TRBD1. V was pared by 2 bases and J by 2 bases, with 4 bases of the junction left unmatched. CDR3 size: 16 residues. CDR1 is SGHTA, CDR2 FQGNSA, per germline.